Presented here are 20 T cell receptor beta chains from one specimen sequenced in a study of control samples from healthy donors and cancer patients. Generated by immunoSEQ multiplex PCR, the TCRdb table keeps only in-frame clones and is missing some. Altogether around 70,000 clones are present, approximately 89% being singletons, with the ten largest covering 2% to 2.5%. The sample comprised PBMCs. Receptors originate from a woman aged 45-60 years with head and neck cancer.

By share, this clone counts as medium-sized. The chain links TRBV19 to TRBJ1-1; D is unresolved. Trimming shortened V by 3 bases and J by 4 bases, and 9 bases separated the two germline ends. The CDR3 consists of 13 residues. Germline V lookup: CDR1 LNHDA, CDR2 SQIVND (reference sequence). CDR3 DNA sequence: TGTGCCAGTAGTATTAATGAGGTCACTGAAGCTTTCTTT. Translation gives CASSINEVTEAFF.

The chain recombines TRBV19 with TRBJ2-5, with no clear D. Germline V gene lookup returns CDR1 LNHDA and CDR2 SQIVND (reference sequence). The CDR3 extends over 12 amino acids. V was cut by 8 bases and J by 5 bases, with 12 bases left in between. CDR3 in amino acids: CASGELGETQYF. The CDR3 DNA is TGTGCCAGTGGAGAATTAGGGGAGACCCAGTACTTC. The full variable domain, with the rest looked up from reference TRBV19 and TRBJ2-5, is DGGITQSPKYLFRKEGQNVTLSCEQNLNHDAMYWYRQDPGQGLRLIYYSQIVNDFQKGDIAEGYSVSREKKESFPLTVTSAQKNPTAFYLCASGELGETQYFGPGTRLLVL.

The genes are TRBV28 and TRBJ2-7; D unclear. CDR3 length: 13 residues. Germline V gene lookup returns CDR1 MDHEN and CDR2 SYDVKM. V dropped 6 bases and J dropped 3 bases, with 12 bases sitting between them. CDR3 bases: TGTGCCAGCAGGACTTCGGGCCTCTACGAGCAGTACTTC. Translated: CASRTSGLYEQYF.

The V and J genes are TRBV30 and TRBJ2-1; tentatively, D is TRBD2 (6 bases). Trimming took off 1 base at V and 8 bases at J, with 6 bases between the two ends. This CDR3 region has 11 residues. In germline, CDR1 is GTSNPN, CDR2 SVGIG (reference sequence). This chain's CDR3 is CAWSGRDEQFF. The CDR3 nucleotides read TGTGCCTGGAGTGGGAGGGATGAGCAGTTCTTC.

The chain couples TRBV4-1 to TRBJ1-4; TRBD1 matches 10 bases. V was clipped by 0 bases and J by 5 bases; unmatched bases: 6. The CDR3 extends over 17 amino acids. In germline, CDR1 is MGHRA, CDR2 YSYEKL. CDR3 residues: CASSQDRSGQGNEKLFF. The CDR3 DNA reads TGCGCCAGCAGCCAAGATAGATCGGGACAGGGGAATGAAAAACTGTTTTTT.

This rearrangement joins TRBV3-1 (or the pseudogene TRBV3-2) to TRBJ1-1; 7 bases align to TRBD1. V lost 5 bases to trimming and J lost 2 bases; unmatched junction nucleotides: 5. The germline V gene has CDR1 LGHDT and CDR2 YNNKEL (reference sequence). This CDR3 has 14 residues. CDR3 nucleotide sequence: TGTGCCAGCAGCAATCGAGGGGGCAACACTGAAGCTTTCTTT. Protein product: CASSNRGGNTEAFF.

The genes are TRBV28 and TRBJ2-7; possible D gene TRBD1, 5 bases. Germline V gene sequence: CDR1 MDHEN, CDR2 SYDVKM. The CDR3 consists of 16 residues. V shed 7 bases and J shed 1 base, with 20 bases lying between them. CDR3 residues: CASKPLSTALSYEQYF. In DNA form, the CDR3 reads TGTGCCAGCAAGCCCCTTTCGACAGCCCTATCCTACGAGCAGTACTTC.

The chain has TRBV11-2 and TRBJ2-7; the D gene could be TRBD1 or TRBD2 (7 bases each). This CDR3 has 16 amino acids. V lost 6 bases to trimming and J lost 12 bases, with 30 bases between them. Germline CDR1 is SGHAT and CDR2 is FQNNGV. CDR3: CASSFEGSLGRGQRYF. The CDR3, as DNA: TGTGCCAGCAGTTTCGAGGGGAGTTTAGGGAGGGGACAGCGGTACTTC.

The sample holds one count of this clone. The chain has TRBV3-1 (or the pseudogene TRBV3-2) and TRBJ2-2; no reliable D call. The CDR3 is 16 residues long. Germline V gene sequence: CDR1 LGHDT, CDR2 YNNKEL (reference sequence). V lost 4 bases, J lost 0 bases, and 12 bases lay in between. The CDR3 protein is CASSPPRAANTGELFF. CDR3 in DNA: TGTGCCAGCAGCCCCCCCCGGGCGGCGAACACCGGGGAGCTGTTTTTT.

Points on this clone: The germline gene is not matched at one end of the junction; a read error may be the cause. The chain couples TRBV6-2 or TRBV6-3 to TRBJ2-2; D unresolved. The CDR3 length is 14 residues. Looked up from germline, CDR1 is MNHEY and CDR2 is SVGEGT. The CDR3 region is CASSYSTNSGELFF. The CDR3 coding sequence is TGTGCCAGCAGTTACTCGACCAACAGCGGGGAGCTGTTTTTT.

V usage is TRBV7-2 and J usage is TRBJ2-5, with D tentatively TRBD1 (6 bases). CDR3 length: 18 amino acids. From germline, CDR1 is SGHTA and CDR2 FQGNSA. V dropped 5 bases and J dropped 2 bases, with 24 bases sitting between them. In nucleotides, the CDR3 is TGTGCCAGCAGCACAGTGGGAACAGGGATGTGGGGGCAAGAGACCCAGTACTTC. Amino acid sequence: CASSTVGTGMWGQETQYF.

V gene TRBV19 combines with J gene TRBJ1-5; the match to TRBD1 covers 8 bases. The CDR3 is 16 amino acids. V lost 2 bases, J lost 3 bases, and 6 bases stayed unmatched. CDR1 is LNHDA and CDR2 is SQIVND in the germline V gene (reference sequence). DNA for the CDR3: TGTGCCAGTAGTATACGGGACAGGCCTCCCAATCAGCCCCAGCATTTT. Its protein product is CASSIRDRPPNQPQHF.

The genes are TRBV12-3 or TRBV12-4 and TRBJ2-7, with D uncertain. The CDR3 is made up of 12 amino acids. The germline V and J ends were trimmed by 6 bases and 7 bases, with 13 bases remaining between them. The chain's CDR3 is CASSPNEREQYF. The CDR3 DNA sequence: TGTGCCAGCAGCCCCAATGAACGGGAGCAGTACTTC.

The chain couples TRBV5-1 to TRBJ1-1, with D perhaps TRBD1 (5 bases). This CDR3 comprises 17 residues. CDR1 SGHRS and CDR2 YFSETQ come from the germline V gene. Trimming shortened V by 0 bases and J by 4 bases, and 19 bases separated the two germline ends. CDR3 DNA sequence: TGCGCCAGCAGCTTGGAGGTTTCGGGGGAGCTGAGCACTGAAGCTTTCTTT. Encoded protein: CASSLEVSGELSTEAFF.

V usage is TRBV7-6 and J usage is TRBJ1-2; 8 bases agree with TRBD1. CDR1 and CDR2 (germline): SGHVS, FNYEAQ. This CDR3 is built from 15 residues. V trimming: 2 bases; J trimming: 7 bases; junction bases outside the gene matches: 9. The CDR3 nucleotides read TGTGCCAGCAGCTTATTAGGGACAGGAGAGGCTGGCTACACCTTC. This translates into CASSLLGTGEAGYTF.

The chain recombines TRBV29-1 with TRBJ1-1; no firm D call. CDR1 and CDR2 (germline): SQVTM, ANQGSEA. The CDR3 covers 13 residues. The ends were cut back, 8 bases at V and 0 bases at J, with 13 bases in the middle. The CDR3 reads CSFIRLMNTEAFF. Written as DNA, the CDR3 is TGCAGCTTCATCAGGTTGATGAACACTGAAGCTTTCTTT.

The CDR3 loop reads CAWSLGQQYEQYF. CDR3 bases: TGTGCCTGGAGTCTGGGACAACAATACGAGCAGTACTTC. The chain employs TRBV30 and TRBJ2-7; D possibly corresponds to TRBD1 (6 bases). The CDR3 loop spans 13 amino acids. The V gene lost 2 bases and the J gene lost 4 bases, with 12 bases spanning the gap. Germline V CDR1 and CDR2: GTSNPN, SVGIG (reference sequence).

This clone was counted only a few times. V gene TRBV6-5 combines with J gene TRBJ1-1, with 8 bases fitting TRBD1. The germline V gene encodes CDR1 MNHEY and CDR2 SVGAGI. The CDR3 extends over 14 amino acids. V trimming: 8 bases; J trimming: 0 bases; junction bases outside the gene matches: 5. DNA of the CDR3: TGTGCCAGCGCGAGGGGACAGGTGAACACTGAAGCTTTCTTT. As protein: CASARGQVNTEAFF.

The rearrangement uses TRBV7-2 and TRBJ1-6; D uncertain. Germline CDR1 reads SGHTA; CDR2 reads FQGNSA. Trimming stripped 1 base from V and 9 bases from J, with 13 bases between. This CDR3 contains 15 residues. The CDR3 nucleotides are TGTGCCAGCAGCTTAGACGGCAGTTCTGGTTCACCCCTCCACTTT. It codes for CASSLDGSSGSPLHF.

V usage is TRBV5-1 and J usage is TRBJ1-2; no reliable D call. Between the trimmed V and J ends, which lost 1 base and 8 bases, there was a span of 15 bases. There are 14 residues in the CDR3. The V gene's germline CDR1 is SGHRS and CDR2 YFSETQ. In DNA, the CDR3 is TGCGCCAGCAGCTTGAACATGGGCACCGGGGGCTACACCTTC. Protein product: CASSLNMGTGGYTF.